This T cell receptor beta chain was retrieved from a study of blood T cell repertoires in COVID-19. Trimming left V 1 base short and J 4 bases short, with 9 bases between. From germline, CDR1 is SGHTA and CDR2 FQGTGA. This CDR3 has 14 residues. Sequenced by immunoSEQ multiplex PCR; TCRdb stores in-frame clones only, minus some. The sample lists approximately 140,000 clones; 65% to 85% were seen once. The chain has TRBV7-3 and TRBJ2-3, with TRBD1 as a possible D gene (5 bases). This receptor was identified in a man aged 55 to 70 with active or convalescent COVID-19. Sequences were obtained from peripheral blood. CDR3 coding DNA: TGTGCCAGCAGCTTAAATCAGGGCCCAGATACGCAGTATTTT. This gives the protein CASSLNQGPDTQYF. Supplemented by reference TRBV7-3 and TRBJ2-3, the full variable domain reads GAGVSQTPSNKVTEKGKYVELRCDPISGHTALYWYRQSLGQGPEFLIYFQGTGAADDSGLPNDRFFAVRPEGSVSTLKIQRTERGDSAVYLCASSLNQGPDTQYFGPGTRLTVL.